This T cell receptor beta chain was recovered during a study of blood T cell repertoires in COVID-19. Germline CDR1 SNHLY, CDR2 FYNNEI. The CDR3 extends over 17 amino acids. Trimming cost V 7 bases and J 1 base; bases outside gene matches: 10. In the original analysis: How many nucleated cells were present was estimated from reference gene primer amplification. Profiling relied on immunoSEQ multiplex PCR, and the TCRdb table lists in-frame clones only, not all of them. V, J and clone size are those of that table, while D and trimming were read from the DNA. This table holds 150,000 to 200,000 clones, 70% to 90% found once.

The gene calls are TRBV2 and TRBJ2-1; 10 bases line up with TRBD2. Source material: peripheral blood. The sequence was obtained from a man aged 40-55 years with active or convalescent COVID-19. The CDR3 loop is CASIPRSGRGSYNEQFF. CDR3 bases: TGTGCCAGCATCCCCCGAAGCGGGAGGGGTTCCTACAATGAGCAGTTCTTC.